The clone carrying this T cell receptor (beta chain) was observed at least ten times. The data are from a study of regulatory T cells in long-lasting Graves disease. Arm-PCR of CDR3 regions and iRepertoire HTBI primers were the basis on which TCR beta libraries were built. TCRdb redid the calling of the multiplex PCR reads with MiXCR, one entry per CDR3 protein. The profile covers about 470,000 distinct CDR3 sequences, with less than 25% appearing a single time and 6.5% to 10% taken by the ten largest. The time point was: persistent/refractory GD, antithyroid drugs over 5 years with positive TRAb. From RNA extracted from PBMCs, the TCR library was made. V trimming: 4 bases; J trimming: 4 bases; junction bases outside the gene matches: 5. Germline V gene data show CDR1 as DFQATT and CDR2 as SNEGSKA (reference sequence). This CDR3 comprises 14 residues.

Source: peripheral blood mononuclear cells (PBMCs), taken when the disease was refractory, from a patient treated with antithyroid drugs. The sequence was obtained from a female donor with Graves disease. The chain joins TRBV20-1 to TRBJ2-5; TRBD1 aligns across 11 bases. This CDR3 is CSATLGTGGETQYF. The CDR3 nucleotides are TGCAGTGCTACCCTCGGGACAGGGGGAGAGACCCAGTACTTC.